These T cell receptor beta chains were read from a single sample in a study of blood T cells in healthy people across ages. TCRdb fed the 5' RACE reads into MiXCR, producing one record per CDR3 protein. This repertoire shows some 940,000 distinct CDR3 sequences, approximately 32% found once; its top ten account for about 10%. In addition, the sample was reused for a study of T cells of mothers and their children.

Sequencing used blood. The receptors shown here come from a woman aged 35 to 49 in good health. CDR3s include the opening cysteine and the closing phenylalanine or tryptophan. A D gene is named only where the DNA matches it firmly. Expanded clones get a size class; other rows say once, few or many, or leave the size out.

j_gene: TRBJ1-5
abundance: few
v_gene: TRBV29-1
d_gene: -
CDR3nt: TGCAGCGTGCAGGGAAACGGCAATCAGCCCCAGCATTTT
CDR3aa: CSVQGNGNQPQHF

j_gene: TRBJ2-3
abundance: -
v_gene: TRBV15
d_gene: -
CDR3nt: TGTGCCACCAGCAGAGACGGGGCGGGGATTCCAGATACGCAGTATTTT
CDR3aa: CATSRDGAGIPDTQYF

j_gene: TRBJ2-1
abundance: -
v_gene: TRBV7-2
d_gene: -
CDR3nt: TGTGCCAGCAGCAAAGAGGTCGTCAGAGGGCAGTTCTTC
CDR3aa: CASSKEVVRGQFF

j_gene: TRBJ1-6
abundance: many
v_gene: TRBV28
d_gene: TRBD1
CDR3nt: TGTGCCAGCAGTTTAGGGACAGGGGTTTCACCCCTCCACTTT
CDR3aa: CASSLGTGVSPLHF

j_gene: TRBJ2-5
abundance: -
v_gene: TRBV6-5
d_gene: TRBD1
CDR3nt: TGTGCCAGCAGTTCGGACAGGGTTAAAGGAGAGACCCAGTACTTC
CDR3aa: CASSSDRVKGETQYF

j_gene: TRBJ1-5
abundance: -
v_gene: TRBV20-1
d_gene: -
CDR3nt: TGCAGTGCTAGCCCATCGATTTTAAATCAGCCCCAGCATTTT
CDR3aa: CSASPSILNQPQHF

j_gene: TRBJ2-5
abundance: few
v_gene: TRBV28
d_gene: -
CDR3nt: TGTGCCAGCAGGGCGAGTTCCCGGTTGGAGTACTTC
CDR3aa: CASRASSRLEYF

j_gene: TRBJ2-7
abundance: many
v_gene: TRBV5-1
d_gene: TRBD2
CDR3nt: TGCGCCAGCAGCTTGGGACTAGCTGCCGACGAGCAGTACTTC
CDR3aa: CASSLGLAADEQYF

j_gene: TRBJ2-1
abundance: few
v_gene: TRBV12-3/TRBV12-4
d_gene: TRBD2
CDR3nt: TGTGCCAGCAGTCGTACAGCGGGGGGGTCATACGATGAGCAGTTCTTC
CDR3aa: CASSRTAGGSYDEQFF

j_gene: TRBJ2-5
abundance: many
v_gene: TRBV20-1
d_gene: -
CDR3nt: TGCAGTGCCACCCTTTCGGGCATGGAGACCCAGTACTTC
CDR3aa: CSATLSGMETQYF

j_gene: TRBJ1-2
abundance: few
v_gene: TRBV7-2
d_gene: -
CDR3nt: TGTGCCAGCAGCCCTGTCCTTGGGGGAGGCTACACCTTC
CDR3aa: CASSPVLGGGYTF

j_gene: TRBJ1-5
abundance: few
v_gene: TRBV20-1
d_gene: TRBD1
CDR3nt: TGCAGTGCTCTAGGGGGAGGGGGCAGCCAGCCCCAGCATTTT
CDR3aa: CSALGGGGSQPQHF

j_gene: TRBJ1-1
abundance: -
v_gene: TRBV29-1
d_gene: -
CDR3nt: TGCAGCGTTATCGCGGGAAGTTCTGAAGCCTTCTTT
CDR3aa: CSVIAGSSEAFF

j_gene: TRBJ2-5
abundance: many
v_gene: TRBV24-1
d_gene: -
CDR3nt: TGTGCCACCAGTGACCCAGGGACTCACCAAGAGACCCAGTACTTC
CDR3aa: CATSDPGTHQETQYF

j_gene: TRBJ1-2
abundance: -
v_gene: TRBV7-9
d_gene: -
CDR3nt: TGTGCCAGCAGCCCCAGCCACTATGGCTACACCTTC
CDR3aa: CASSPSHYGYTF

j_gene: TRBJ2-1
abundance: few
v_gene: TRBV7-9
d_gene: TRBD2
CDR3nt: TGTGCCAGCAGCTTAGTGACTAGCGCGGGTGAGCAGTTCTTC
CDR3aa: CASSLVTSAGEQFF

j_gene: TRBJ1-2
abundance: few
v_gene: TRBV29-1
d_gene: -
CDR3nt: TGCAGCGTTGTTCCCACACCCTCTTATGGCTACACCTTC
CDR3aa: CSVVPTPSYGYTF

j_gene: TRBJ1-2
abundance: few
v_gene: TRBV20-1
d_gene: TRBD1
CDR3nt: TGCAGTGCTGCTAAACAGGGGTCGAGCTATGGCTACACCTTC
CDR3aa: CSAAKQGSSYGYTF

j_gene: TRBJ1-2
abundance: -
v_gene: TRBV6-5
d_gene: TRBD1
CDR3nt: TGTGCCAGCAGCAGGGGGGACAGGGGCTATGGCTACACCTTC
CDR3aa: CASSRGDRGYGYTF

j_gene: TRBJ2-7
abundance: -
v_gene: TRBV12-3/TRBV12-4
d_gene: -
CDR3nt: TGTGCCAGCAGAAGGACCGGGTCCGCCTACAAGCAGTACTTC
CDR3aa: CASRRTGSAYKQYF

j_gene: TRBJ2-7
abundance: -
v_gene: TRBV2
d_gene: -
CDR3nt: TGTGCCAGCACCCTAGAGGTCCGTAGCTCCTACGAGCAGTACTTC
CDR3aa: CASTLEVRSSYEQYF

j_gene: TRBJ2-7
abundance: few
v_gene: TRBV2
d_gene: TRBD1
CDR3nt: TGTGCCAGCAGTGTGCTCCGGCAGGGGGCGAACGAGCAGTACTTC
CDR3aa: CASSVLRQGANEQYF

j_gene: TRBJ2-3
abundance: many
v_gene: TRBV4-3
d_gene: -
CDR3nt: TGCGCCAGCAGCCAGGCAGGGACGATCACAGATACGCAGTATTTT
CDR3aa: CASSQAGTITDTQYF

j_gene: TRBJ2-7
abundance: many
v_gene: TRBV10-3
d_gene: TRBD1
CDR3nt: TGTGCCATCAGTCTCGACAGGGCCAGCTCCTACGAGCAGTACTTC
CDR3aa: CAISLDRASSYEQYF

j_gene: TRBJ1-1
abundance: few
v_gene: TRBV28
d_gene: TRBD1
CDR3nt: TGTGCCGGCAGTTTAGGGGGCGGTTCTGAAGCTTTCTTT
CDR3aa: CAGSLGGGSEAFF

j_gene: TRBJ1-3
abundance: -
v_gene: TRBV5-1
d_gene: -
CDR3nt: TGCGCCAGCAGCTTGGAGGGAACTGGAAACACCATATATTTT
CDR3aa: CASSLEGTGNTIYF

j_gene: TRBJ1-5
abundance: many
v_gene: TRBV7-8
d_gene: TRBD1
CDR3nt: TGTGCCAGCAGCCTAAGACAGGGACAGCCCCAGCATTTT
CDR3aa: CASSLRQGQPQHF

j_gene: TRBJ2-7
abundance: many
v_gene: TRBV10-3
d_gene: -
CDR3nt: TGTGCCATCAGTGATATGGACCACGAGCAGTACTTC
CDR3aa: CAISDMDHEQYF

j_gene: TRBJ1-6
abundance: many
v_gene: TRBV3-1
d_gene: TRBD1
CDR3nt: TGTGCCAGCAGCCGAGAGACAGGGGCGCGGAATTCACCCCTCCACTTT
CDR3aa: CASSRETGARNSPLHF

j_gene: TRBJ2-3
abundance: -
v_gene: TRBV7-2
d_gene: -
CDR3nt: TGTGCCAGCAGCTTAATCCCCGGGGATACGCAGTATTTT
CDR3aa: CASSLIPGDTQYF

j_gene: TRBJ2-1
abundance: many
v_gene: TRBV20-1
d_gene: -
CDR3nt: TGCAGTGCTAGAGTCCCGGACAGATACAATGAGCAGTTCTTC
CDR3aa: CSARVPDRYNEQFF

j_gene: TRBJ2-7
abundance: many
v_gene: TRBV7-6
d_gene: TRBD2
CDR3nt: TGTGCCAGCAGTTTCGGCGGGGGGGCCTACGAGCAGTACTTC
CDR3aa: CASSFGGGAYEQYF

j_gene: TRBJ1-1
abundance: -
v_gene: TRBV12-3/TRBV12-4
d_gene: -
CDR3nt: TGTGCCAGCAGGATTAACCAGGGTTTTAGGAACACTGAAGCTTTCTTT
CDR3aa: CASRINQGFRNTEAFF